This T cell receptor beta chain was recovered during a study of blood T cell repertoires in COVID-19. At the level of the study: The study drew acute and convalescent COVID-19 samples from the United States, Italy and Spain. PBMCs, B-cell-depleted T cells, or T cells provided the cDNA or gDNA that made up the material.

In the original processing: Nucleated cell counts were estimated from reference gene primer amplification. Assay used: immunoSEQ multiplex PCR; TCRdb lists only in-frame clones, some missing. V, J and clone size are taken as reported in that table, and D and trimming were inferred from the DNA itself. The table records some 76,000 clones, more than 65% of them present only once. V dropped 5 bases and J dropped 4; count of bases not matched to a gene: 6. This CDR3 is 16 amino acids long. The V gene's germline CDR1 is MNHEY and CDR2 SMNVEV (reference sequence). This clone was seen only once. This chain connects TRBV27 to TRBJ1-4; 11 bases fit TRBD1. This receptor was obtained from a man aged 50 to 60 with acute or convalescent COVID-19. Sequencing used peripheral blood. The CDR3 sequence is CASSPRDRGFNEKLFF. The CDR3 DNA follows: TGTGCCAGCAGTCCCCGGGACAGGGGGTTTAATGAAAAACTGTTTTTT. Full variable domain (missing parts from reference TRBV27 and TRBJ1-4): EAQVTQNPRYLITVTGKKLTVTCSQNMNHEYMSWYRQDPGLGLRQIYYSMNVEVTDKGDVPEGYKVSRKEKRNFPLILESPSPNQTSLYFCASSPRDRGFNEKLFFGSGTQLSVL.